The 32 T cell receptor beta chains listed next were all sequenced from one sample in a study of blood T cell repertoires in COVID-19. Sequencing used immunoSEQ multiplex PCR; TCRdb keeps in-frame clones, though not all of them. The sample has 200,000 to 250,000 clones; 80% to 90% are singletons. Specimen: peripheral blood. The receptor source for this set is a man aged 50 to 60 with active or convalescent COVID-19.

This chain's CDR3 is CASSATSGLYNEQFF. The CDR3 DNA reads as TGTGCCAGCAGCGCTACTAGCGGTTTGTACAATGAGCAGTTCTTC. J is TRBJ2-1 and V is TRBV7-2; TRBD2 aligns across 8 bases. CDR1 and CDR2 (germline): SGHTA, FQGNSA. The V segment lost 5 bases and the J segment 4 bases; nucleotides outside the gene matches: 7. CDR3 length: 15 residues.

This clone showed up just a few times. V is TRBV6-2 or TRBV6-3 and J is TRBJ1-2; a possible D gene is TRBD1 (5 bases). Trimming left V 2 bases short and J 7 bases short, with 11 bases between. CDR1 is MNHEY and CDR2 is SVGEGT in the germline V gene. CDR3 size: 13 residues. CDR3 sequence (DNA): TGTGCCAGCAGTTACGGCAGGGTTGGTGGCTACACCTTC. Translated, it gives CASSYGRVGGYTF.

The chain uses TRBV5-1 and TRBJ2-5; D not resolved. The germline V gene has CDR1 SGHRS and CDR2 YFSETQ. The V gene lost 3 bases and the J gene lost 2 bases, with 11 bases spanning the gap. The CDR3 is 14 residues long. The CDR3 sequence is CASSSQVTQETQYF. DNA for the CDR3: TGCGCCAGCAGCTCGCAAGTAACTCAAGAGACCCAGTACTTC.

This chain uses TRBV5-6 with TRBJ2-4; D possibly corresponds to TRBD1 (5 bases). Trimming cost V 1 base and J 0 bases, with 11 bases left between them. The CDR3 contains 16 residues. From germline, CDR1 is SGHDT and CDR2 YYEEEE. This CDR3 is CASSLQAGPAKNIQYF. CDR3 DNA sequence: TGTGCCAGCAGCTTGCAGGCAGGGCCAGCCAAAAACATTCAGTACTTC.

This clone has more than one count but fewer than ten. The chain links TRBV11-2 to TRBJ1-5, with 7 positions matching TRBD1. This CDR3 comprises 14 residues. Germline CDR1 and CDR2: SGHAT and FQNNGV. The ends lost 4 bases at V and 7 bases at J; junction bases unmatched: 7. This chain's CDR3 is CASSSNTGVQPQHF. DNA for the CDR3: TGTGCCAGCAGCTCAAATACAGGGGTCCAGCCCCAGCATTTT.

J is TRBJ2-7 and V is TRBV3-1 (or the pseudogene TRBV3-2), with D possibly being TRBD1 (6 bases). Trimming stripped 2 bases from V and 6 bases from J, with 32 bases between. The germline V gene encodes CDR1 LGHDT and CDR2 YNNKEL (reference sequence). The CDR3 loop spans 20 amino acids. The CDR3 is CASSQPSGSHRAKGPLEQYV. DNA for the CDR3: TGTGCCAGCAGCCAACCGTCGGGATCCCACAGGGCCAAAGGGCCGCTCGAGCAGTACGTC.

The CDR3: CATSRDPAVYGSTEAFF. The DNA of the CDR3 is TGTGCCACCAGCAGAGATCCCGCGGTGTACGGTAGCACTGAAGCTTTCTTT. V gene TRBV15 combines with J gene TRBJ1-1; no clear D gene. The CDR3 covers 17 residues. V lost 0 bases, J lost 4 bases, and 18 bases lay in between. In germline, CDR1 is LNHNV, CDR2 YYDKDF (reference sequence).

This chain joins TRBV15 and TRBJ2-3; 8 bases match TRBD2. Germline trimming cut 0 bases from V and 4 bases from J; bases unmatched to any gene: 6. The CDR3 has 16 residues. From germline, CDR1 is LNHNV and CDR2 YYDKDF (reference sequence). CDR3 sequence: CATSRDLSGTSDTQYF. For the CDR3, the DNA is TGTGCCACCAGCAGAGATCTTAGCGGGACGTCAGATACGCAGTATTTT.

The chain joins TRBV6-6 to TRBJ2-1, with TRBD2 matching 10 bases. Trimming at V came to 5 bases and at J to 8 bases, leaving 3 bases not matched to a gene. Germline values: CDR1 MNHNY, CDR2 SVGAGI (reference sequence). The CDR3 covers 13 residues. In DNA, the CDR3 is TGTGCCAGCAGTAATCTAGCGGGAGATGAGCAGTTCTTC. Residues: CASSNLAGDEQFF.

The chain recombines TRBV7-3 with TRBJ2-1; perhaps TRBD2 as D (6 bases). This CDR3 is 15 amino acids long. V shed 3 bases and J shed 2 bases, with 11 bases lying between them. CDR1 and CDR2 (germline): SGHTA, FQGTGA. CDR3: CASSLTGTAYNEQFF. CDR3 DNA sequence: TGTGCCAGCAGCTTGACCGGGACTGCCTACAATGAGCAGTTCTTC.

The chain combines TRBV4-3 with TRBJ2-3; D ambiguous. CDR3 length equals 13 residues. Germline V CDR1 and CDR2: LGHNA, YSLEER. V shed 4 bases and J shed 5 bases, with 10 bases lying between them. DNA for the CDR3: TGCGCCAGCAGCCCCTCCCGGGTAGATACGCAGTATTTT. Its translation: CASSPSRVDTQYF.

The genes are TRBV12-5 and TRBJ2-7; a possible D gene is TRBD2 (6 bases). Germline V gene lookup returns CDR1 LGHNT and CDR2 FRNRAP. The CDR3 covers 16 residues. Trimming cost V 5 bases and J 1 base, with 18 bases left between them. The CDR3 spells CASGSPRELGSYEQYF. The CDR3 DNA reads TGTGCTAGTGGTAGCCCACGGGAGCTAGGTTCCTACGAGCAGTACTTC.

V gene TRBV5-1 combines with J gene TRBJ1-2, with D possibly being TRBD1 (5 bases). Germline V gene data show CDR1 as SGHRS and CDR2 as YFSETQ. CDR3 length: 15 residues. Trimming removed 1 base at V and 7 bases at J, with 17 bases between. The CDR3, as DNA: TGCGCCAGCAGCTTGTATCAGGGAACCCTATCTGGCTACACCTTC. This encodes CASSLYQGTLSGYTF.

The CDR3 here is CASSSLTAVYEQYF. CDR3 coding DNA: TGCGCCAGCAGCTCGCTGACAGCAGTCTACGAGCAGTACTTC. The chain combines TRBV5-1 with TRBJ2-7; D is perhaps TRBD1 (5 bases). The CDR3 consists of 14 residues. The V gene's germline CDR1 is SGHRS and CDR2 YFSETQ. V gave up 3 bases and J gave up 3 bases, with 13 bases separating them.

The V and J genes are TRBV7-9 and TRBJ2-1; the D gene is possibly TRBD1 (5 bases). V was cut by 3 bases and J by 0 bases, with 12 bases left in between. The CDR3 is 16 amino acids. Germline loops: CDR1 SEHNR, CDR2 FQNEAQ (reference sequence). The DNA for the CDR3 is TGTGCCAGCAGCTTGGCAGGGATGAGCTCCTACAATGAGCAGTTCTTC. Its protein is CASSLAGMSSYNEQFF.

The genes are TRBV5-8 and TRBJ1-2, with 11 bases fitting TRBD1. Germline CDR1 reads SGHTS; CDR2 reads YDEGEE. This CDR3 contains 16 residues. Trimming took 3 bases from V and 4 from J; bases not matched to a gene: 8. The CDR3 sequence: CASSYGQGASPYGYTF. In DNA form, the CDR3 reads TGTGCCAGCAGCTATGGACAGGGGGCCTCCCCCTATGGCTACACCTTC.

This clone was seen once. This chain links TRBV6-5 with TRBJ1-5; TRBD1 matches at 7 bases. The CDR3 sequence is 15 residues long. V lost 2 bases to trimming and J lost 4 bases; unmatched junction nucleotides: 5. CDR1 and CDR2 (germline): MNHEY, SVGAGI. The CDR3 nucleotides are TGTGCCAGCAGTTACGATCACAGGGGAAATCAGCCCCAGCATTTT. Its protein is CASSYDHRGNQPQHF.

This clone has just one count. CDR3 DNA: TGTGCCAGCAGTTTCGGACAGGGGAATCAGCCCCAGCATTTT. This translates into CASSFGQGNQPQHF. The chain employs TRBV28 and TRBJ1-5, with TRBD1 matching over 9 bases. The junction had 1 base not matched to a gene; V was cut back by 3 bases and J by 4 bases. The CDR3 covers 14 residues. The germline V gene encodes CDR1 MDHEN and CDR2 SYDVKM.

The gene calls are TRBV5-1 and TRBJ1-3; no reliable D call. This CDR3 has 16 residues. V lost 0 bases, J lost 0 bases, and 10 bases lay in between. Germline V gene sequence: CDR1 SGHRS, CDR2 YFSETQ. The CDR3, as DNA: TGCGCCAGCAGCTTGGCCCCGAGTCCCTCTGGAAACACCATATATTTT. Its protein product is CASSLAPSPSGNTIYF. The whole variable domain, filled in from reference TRBV5-1 and TRBJ1-3, reads KAGVTQTPRYLIKTRGQQVTLSCSPISGHRSVSWYQQTPGQGLQFLFEYFSETQRNKGNFPGRFSGRQFSNSRSEMNVSTLELGDSALYLCASSLAPSPSGNTIYFGEGSWLTVV.

This clone occurred a few times. The chain joins TRBV6-1 to TRBJ2-6, with D hard to call. The CDR3 is 15 amino acids. In germline, CDR1 is MNHNS, CDR2 SASEGT. V lost 2 bases to trimming and J lost 0 bases, with 5 bases between them. In DNA form, the CDR3 reads TGTGCCAGCAGTGAAACGAGCTCTGGGGCCAACGTCCTGACTTTC. Encoded protein: CASSETSSGANVLTF.

The chain links TRBV5-8 to TRBJ1-2; D unresolved. The V gene lost 1 base and the J gene lost 5 bases, with 9 bases spanning the gap. Germline loops: CDR1 SGHTS, CDR2 YDEGEE. CDR3 length: 13 residues. CDR3 in DNA: TGTGCCAGCAGCTTGTCGGGAGGTTATGGCTACACCTTC. Protein sequence: CASSLSGGYGYTF.

V is TRBV7-6 and J is TRBJ2-1; 13 bases match TRBD2. The CDR3 loop spans 17 amino acids. Germline trimming cut 5 bases from V and 0 bases from J; bases unmatched to any gene: 4. Per germline, CDR1 SGHVS and CDR2 FNYEAQ. In DNA, the CDR3 is TGTGCCAGCAGCCCCCGGACTAGCGGGAGCTCCTACAATGAGCAGTTCTTC. This translates into CASSPRTSGSSYNEQFF.

The rearrangement joins TRBV29-1 to TRBJ1-2; tentative D call: TRBD1 (5 bases). The CDR3 runs to 12 residues. The V gene lost 7 bases and the J gene lost 1 base, with 10 bases spanning the gap. Germline V gene lookup returns CDR1 SQVTM and CDR2 ANQGSEA. CDR3 amino acids: CSADSINYGYTF. DNA for the CDR3: TGCAGCGCAGACAGTATTAACTATGGCTACACCTTC.

This chain uses TRBV28 with TRBJ2-7; 8 bases fit TRBD2. CDR3 length equals 17 residues. After removal of 5 bases from V and 1 base from J, the junction contained 13 bases not matched to a gene. Germline CDR1 is MDHEN and CDR2 is SYDVKM. The CDR3 DNA sequence: TGTGCCAGCAGTGCGACGGGGTGGCGGGAGGTGTCCTACGAGCAGTACTTC. This translates into CASSATGWREVSYEQYF.

V is TRBV7-3 and J is TRBJ2-3, with TRBD2 matching over 9 bases. Germline loops: CDR1 SGHTA, CDR2 FQGTGA. CDR3 size: 17 residues. Trimming took 3 bases from V and 2 from J; bases not matched to a gene: 9. The CDR3 here is CASSFQAGGAYTDTQYF. Here the CDR3 DNA reads TGTGCCAGCAGCTTCCAAGCGGGGGGCGCCTACACAGATACGCAGTATTTT.

This chain links TRBV19 with TRBJ1-4; no clear D gene. Germline V lookup: CDR1 LNHDA, CDR2 SQIVND (reference sequence). There are 13 residues in the CDR3. Deletions cut 5 bases from V and 4 bases from J, with 8 bases between. In nucleotides, the CDR3 is TGTGCCAGTAGTCCAGTGCTTAATGAAAAACTGTTTTTT. The encoded protein is CASSPVLNEKLFF.

The chain employs TRBV28 and TRBJ1-3, with a weak D call TRBD1 (5 bases). Trimming cost V 6 bases and J 4 bases, with 19 bases left between them. Germline assignment: CDR1 MDHEN and CDR2 SYDVKM. The CDR3 spans 16 residues. CDR3 in DNA: TGTGCCAGCAGCGCCCTCGAGAAGGGGAGGGGAAACACCATATATTTT. It is translated as CASSALEKGRGNTIYF.

The rearrangement joins TRBV5-1 to TRBJ1-2; D is unclear. This CDR3 region has 13 residues. Germline-derived CDR1 and CDR2 are SGHRS and YFSETQ. Between the trimmed V and J ends, which lost 2 bases and 8 bases, there was a span of 13 bases. The chain's CDR3 is CASSFSGLEGYTF. In DNA form, the CDR3 reads TGCGCCAGCAGCTTTTCAGGACTTGAGGGCTACACCTTC. Using reference TRBV5-1 and TRBJ1-2 for the parts outside the CDR3, the full variable domain is KAGVTQTPRYLIKTRGQQVTLSCSPISGHRSVSWYQQTPGQGLQFLFEYFSETQRNKGNFPGRFSGRQFSNSRSEMNVSTLELGDSALYLCASSFSGLEGYTFGSGTRLTVV.

This sequence joins TRBV11-2 and TRBJ2-5; TRBD1 might be the D (6 bases). The germline gives CDR1 SGHAT, CDR2 FQNNGV. Trimming cost V 4 bases and J 9 bases, with 21 bases left between them. There are 15 residues in the CDR3. The CDR3, as DNA: TGTGCCAGCAGCTCAGTGGACAGCTCCCCAACGGCCCAGTACTTC. Its protein product is CASSSVDSSPTAQYF. Full variable domain (missing parts from reference TRBV11-2 and TRBJ2-5): EAGVAQSPRYKIIEKRQSVAFWCNPISGHATLYWYQQILGQGPKLLIQFQNNGVVDDSQLPKDRFSAERLKGVDSTLKIQPAKLEDSAVYLCASSSVDSSPTAQYFGPGTRLLVL.

This clone was picked up a small number of times. This chain uses TRBV27 with TRBJ2-7; the D gene is possibly TRBD2 (6 bases). V was shortened by 2 bases and J by 1 base, with 12 bases between the two germline ends. In germline, CDR1 is MNHEY, CDR2 SMNVEV (reference sequence). The CDR3 sequence is 15 residues long. The CDR3 DNA sequence: TGTGCCAGCAGTTTAGCCGCTAGCGTGTCCTACGAGCAGTACTTC. Protein: CASSLAASVSYEQYF.

This chain links TRBV6-6 with TRBJ1-5; a weak D match, TRBD1 (6 bases). The CDR3 is made up of 16 amino acids. CDR1 is MNHNY and CDR2 is SVGAGI in the germline V gene (reference sequence). The V gene lost 0 bases and the J gene lost 7 bases, with 16 bases spanning the gap. Here the CDR3 DNA reads TGTGCCAGCAGTTACTCCCCGCCCCAGGGGTTACAGCCCCAGCATTTT. It codes for CASSYSPPQGLQPQHF.

This clone turned up a few times. The rearrangement uses TRBV4-3 and TRBJ1-2; 9 nucleotides align to TRBD1. V lost 0 bases to trimming and J lost 8 bases; unmatched junction nucleotides: 7. In germline, CDR1 is LGHNA, CDR2 YSLEER. The CDR3 has 15 amino acids. The CDR3 loop reads CASSQDGDRDLGYTF. The CDR3 nucleotides read TGCGCCAGCAGCCAAGATGGGGACAGGGACTTAGGCTACACCTTC.